Each of the 30 T cell receptor beta chains below was sequenced from the same sample in a study of T cell clonality in common variable immunodeficiency. Study results and limitations: In common variable immunodeficiency, TCR beta chains reportedly carried fewer deletions and N-nucleotide insertions.

The table came from immunoSEQ multiplex PCR; TCRdb's copy has only in-frame clones and leaves some out. The sample contains some 11,000 clones, none of them singletons. These receptors are not linked to any known antigen. The sample comprised peripheral blood mononuclear cells. These receptors originate from a human donor with common variable immunodeficiency.

Details on this clone: The missing CDR3 end, 3 residues past where the read stops, is filled in from the germline J gene. The V and J genes are TRBV5-1 and TRBJ1-2; weak D call: TRBD1 (6 bases). Germline CDR1 SGHRS, CDR2 YFSETQ. This CDR3 spans 12 amino acids. The germline V and J ends were trimmed by 4 bases and 5 bases, with 9 bases remaining between them. Partial CDR3 DNA: TGCGCCAGCAGCCCAGGGGAGTATGGC. Residues: CASSPGEYG. The complete CDR3 reads CASSPGEYGYTF.

Regarding this clone: Coverage ceases 3 residues before the CDR3 finishes, and the germline J gene fills in the end. The rearrangement joins TRBV19 to TRBJ1-6; 7 nucleotides match TRBD1. From germline, CDR1 is LNHDA and CDR2 SQIVND (reference sequence). The junction had 10 bases not matched to a gene; V was cut back by 4 bases and J by 10 bases. CDR3 size: 15 residues. The part of the CDR3 DNA that was read is TGTGCCAGTAGTACTAACAGGGGAAAGGAGTCACCC. Its translation is CASSTNRGKESP. The CDR3 reads in full as CASSTNRGKESPLHF. The whole variable domain, remainder taken from reference TRBV19 and TRBJ1-6, is DGGITQSPKYLFRKEGQNVTLSCEQNLNHDAMYWYRQDPGQGLRLIYYSQIVNDFQKGDIAEGYSVSREKKESFPLTVTSAQKNPTAFYLCASSTNRGKESPLHFGNGTRLTVT.

Regarding this clone: Read coverage stops 3 residues before the CDR3 terminus; the germline J gene supplies the remainder. The J gene is TRBJ2-1, the V gene TRBV7-6; D possibly matches TRBD1 or TRBD2 (6 bases each). V lost 2 bases to trimming and J lost 8 bases, with 10 bases between them. This CDR3 comprises 13 residues. Germline V gene data show CDR1 as SGHVS and CDR2 as FNYEAQ. The CDR3 spells CASSLRGRHEQFF. The CDR3 DNA, read in part, is TGTGCCAGCAGCTTAAGGGGGAGGCATGAG.

On this clone: The read terminates 3 residues ahead of where the CDR3 ends, so the germline J gene completes it. The chain links TRBV7-2 to TRBJ1-5; TRBD1 agrees at 10 bases. The length of the CDR3 is 15 residues. Germline assignment: CDR1 SGHTA and CDR2 FQGNSA. V trimming: 1 base; J trimming: 5 bases; junction bases outside the gene matches: 2. The sequenced CDR3 bases are TGTGCCAGCAGCTTAGGGGGACAGGGGTATCAGCCC. It yields the protein CASSLGGQGYQP. The entire CDR3 protein reads CASSLGGQGYQPQHF.

This clone was seen a few times. The read ends 3 residues shy of where the CDR3 ends; the end is completed using the germline J gene. The same CDR3 can be traced to other DNA sequences in this sample. The chain is built from TRBV18 and TRBJ2-4; TRBD1 matches at 8 bases. This CDR3 contains 14 residues. The germline CDR1 and CDR2 sequences are KGHSH and LQKENI. Losses at the gene ends were 2 bases for V and 9 bases for J; bases not matched to a gene: 6. CDR3 in amino acids: CASSPRTGTGIQYF. Incomplete CDR3 DNA: TGTGCCAGCTCACCAAGGACAGGGACGGGCATT.

This clone was counted between two and nine times. The read finishes 3 residues shy of the CDR3 end, and the germline J gene is used to complete it. The rearrangement joins TRBV30 to TRBJ2-2; 8 bases line up with TRBD2. This CDR3 is built from 15 residues. V was clipped by 0 bases and J by 6 bases; unmatched bases: 6. Looked up from germline, CDR1 is GTSNPN and CDR2 is SVGIG (reference sequence). CDR3 sequence reads: CAWSVPREGAGELFF. CDR3 DNA, as far as it was read: TGTGCCTGGAGTGTCCCCCGGGAGGGGGCCGGGGAG.

This clone is classed as medium-sized. The sequence runs out 3 residues before the end of the CDR3; the remainder is reconstructed from the germline J gene. The V gene is TRBV14, the J gene TRBJ2-2; TRBD1 matches 8 bases. Germline CDR1 SGHDN, CDR2 FVKESK. The CDR3 has 16 amino acids. J was trimmed by 4 bases and V by 2 bases; bases with no gene match: 6. CDR3 in amino acids: CASSQQRQGSTGELFF. The sequenced CDR3 bases are TGTGCCAGCAGCCAACAAAGACAGGGGTCCACCGGGGAG.

To note about this clone: The DNA ends 3 residues before the CDR3 does, and the rest of the CDR3 is filled in from the germline J gene. This chain joins TRBV7-6 and TRBJ2-1; D gene uncertain. The CDR3 has 15 residues. Germline lookup yields CDR1 SGHVS and CDR2 FNYEAQ. Deletions cut 1 base from V and 8 bases from J, with 15 bases between. The sequenced CDR3 bases are TGTGCCAGCAGCTTAGTTCCGTATGGCCCCGATGAG. It translates to CASSLVPYGPDE. The full CDR3 protein is CASSLVPYGPDEQFF.

On this clone itself: The missing CDR3 end, 3 residues past where the read stops, is filled in from the germline J gene. V usage is TRBV2 and J usage is TRBJ2-7, with D perhaps TRBD2 (6 bases). The CDR3 runs 14 residues. V was pared by 2 bases and J by 5 bases, with 13 bases between. Germline lookup yields CDR1 SNHLY and CDR2 FYNNEI. CDR3 loop: CASSERGRIHEQYF. Partial CDR3 DNA: TGTGCCAGCAGTGAACGGGGGAGAATCCACGAG. The variable domain in full, completed from reference TRBV2 and TRBJ2-7, reads EPEVTQTPSHQVTQMGQEVILRCVPISNHLYFYWYRQILGQKVEFLVSFYNNEISEKSEIFDDQFSVERPDGSNFTLKIRSTKLEDSAMYFCASSERGRIHEQYFGPGTRLTVT.

This clone was seen only a few times. The sequence runs out 3 residues before the end of the CDR3; the remainder is reconstructed from the germline J gene. This chain links TRBV30 with TRBJ2-1; no firm D call. Looked up from germline, CDR1 is GTSNPN and CDR2 is SVGIG (reference sequence). Trimming stripped 8 bases from V and 6 bases from J, with 11 bases between. The CDR3 has 11 amino acids. The CDR3 DNA, read in part, is TGTGCCCGGGTTTGGCCCAATGAG. It specifies CARVWPNE. The whole CDR3 protein reads CARVWPNEQFF.

This clone was seen a few times. The missing CDR3 end, 3 residues past where the read stops, is filled in from the germline J gene. The rearrangement uses TRBV30 and TRBJ1-6; D is possibly TRBD1 (5 bases). Per the germline V gene, CDR1 is GTSNPN and CDR2 is SVGIG (reference sequence). V shed 4 bases and J shed 3 bases, with 22 bases lying between them. This CDR3 has 18 residues. The sequenced part of the CDR3 DNA is TGTGCCTGGACCGGCGCGCAGGGAAAGTGGGGCTATAATTCACCC. It translates to CAWTGAQGKWGYNSP. The CDR3 as a whole reads CAWTGAQGKWGYNSPLHF.

Note on this clone: The CDR3 extends 3 residues past the end of the read, so its final part is completed from the germline J gene. V is TRBV7-6 and J is TRBJ2-7, with D tentatively TRBD2 (6 bases). CDR3 length equals 13 residues. In germline, CDR1 is SGHVS, CDR2 FNYEAQ. Trimming left V 8 bases short and J 6 bases short, with 17 bases between. Incomplete CDR3 DNA: TGTGCCAGCTCCTGGGACTCCCTCGGCGAG. Its protein is CASSWDSLGE. From start to end, the CDR3 is CASSWDSLGEQYF.

About this clone: Read sequence stops 3 residues before the CDR3 end, and the germline J gene provides the missing end. This rearrangement joins TRBV7-9 to TRBJ1-2; 7 nucleotides align to TRBD1. Germline V gives CDR1 SEHNR, CDR2 FQNEAQ (reference sequence). The length of the CDR3 is 15 residues. The CDR3 bases that were read are TGTGCCAGCAGCTCCTCCTTACAGGGGTTGTACGGC. Translation: CASSSSLQGLYG. The CDR3 as a whole reads CASSSSLQGLYGYTF. Variable domain in full (rest from reference TRBV7-9 and TRBJ1-2): DTGVSQNPRHKITKRGQNVTFRCDPISEHNRLYWYRQTLGQGPEFLTYFQNEAQLEKSRLLSDRFSAERPKGSFSTLEIQRTEQGDSAMYLCASSSSLQGLYGYTFGSGTRLTVV.

Details on this clone: The CDR3 end falls 3 residues outside the read, so it is completed with the germline J gene. The rearrangement uses TRBV30 and TRBJ2-3, with 8 bases fitting TRBD2. V gave up 4 bases and J gave up 2 bases; unmatched junction bases: 8. This CDR3 comprises 15 residues. Germline CDR1 GTSNPN, CDR2 SVGIG (reference sequence). The CDR3 DNA, read in part, is TGTGCCTGGAACCCCCTAGCGGGCCCCACAGATACG. Translated, it gives CAWNPLAGPTDT. The entire CDR3 protein reads CAWNPLAGPTDTQYF. Based on the CDR3 plus reference TRBV30 and TRBJ2-3, the full variable domain is SQTIHQWPATLVQPVGSPLSLECTVEGTSNPNLYWYRQAAGRGLQLLFYSVGIGQISSEVPQNLSASRPQDRQFILSSKKLLLSDSGFYLCAWNPLAGPTDTQYFGPGTRLTVL.

Note on this clone: The CDR3 extends 3 residues past the end of the read, so its final part is completed from the germline J gene. The V call is TRBV6-2 or TRBV6-3, the J call TRBJ2-3; TRBD2 agrees at 11 bases. This CDR3 is built from 17 residues. Germline V gene data show CDR1 as MNHEY and CDR2 as SVGEGT. The J segment lost 2 bases and the V segment lost 3 bases, leaving 7 bases of the junction unmatched. The CDR3 is CASSYQTSGTFTDTQYF. The sequenced CDR3 bases are TGTGCCAGCAGTTATCAGACTAGCGGGACCTTCACAGATACG.

A few counts support this clone. The missing CDR3 end, 3 residues past where the read stops, is filled in from the germline J gene. The chain is built from TRBV19 and TRBJ2-5; maybe TRBD2 (6 bases). V was cut by 2 bases and J by 3 bases, with 16 bases left in between. This CDR3 comprises 16 residues. Germline CDR1 is LNHDA and CDR2 is SQIVND (reference sequence). CDR3 bases read: TGTGCCAGTAGTATATTGAGCCCCGGGGGAAAAGAGACC. Its translation is CASSILSPGGKET. The whole CDR3 region reads CASSILSPGGKETQYF.

Of note for this clone: Read sequence stops 3 residues before the CDR3 end, and the germline J gene provides the missing end. The V call is TRBV6-1, the J call TRBJ1-5; no definite D call. Germline V gene data show CDR1 as MNHNS and CDR2 as SASEGT. The CDR3 spans 13 residues. Trimming shortened V by 4 bases and J by 0 bases, and 4 bases separated the two germline ends. The CDR3 sequence is CASSVYSNQPQHF. The part of the CDR3 DNA that was read is TGTGCCAGCAGTGTATATAGCAATCAGCCC.

This clone has only a few counts. With the read ending 3 residues before the CDR3 end, the germline J gene is used to fill in that end. The rearrangement uses TRBV19 and TRBJ1-2; 9 bases agree with TRBD1. The CDR3 sequence is 12 residues long. Germline V gene lookup returns CDR1 LNHDA and CDR2 SQIVND (reference sequence). With V trimmed by 6 bases and J by 7 bases, 3 bases remained unmatched. The CDR3 spells CASRVTGGGYTF. The CDR3 DNA, read in part, is TGTGCCAGTAGGGTGACAGGGGGTGGC.

About this clone: The read stops 3 residues short of the end of the CDR3; the missing end is completed from the germline J gene. The V call is TRBV6-2 or TRBV6-3, the J call TRBJ2-5; TRBD2 might be the D (5 bases). The length of the CDR3 is 13 residues. Germline CDR1 reads MNHEY; CDR2 reads SVGEGT. Deletions cut 6 bases from V and 1 base from J, with 9 bases between. The CDR3 reads CASRVSAQETQYF. CDR3 bases read: TGTGCCAGCAGGGTTAGCGCCCAAGAGACC.

This clone rates as medium-sized. Coverage ceases 3 residues before the CDR3 finishes, and the germline J gene fills in the end. The chain recombines TRBV30 with TRBJ1-5; no definite D call. CDR1 and CDR2 (germline): GTSNPN, SVGIG (reference sequence). The V gene lost 0 bases and the J gene lost 1 base, with 10 bases spanning the gap. The CDR3 runs to 15 residues. Incomplete CDR3 DNA: TGTGCCTGGAGTGTACAGTCGTTAAGCAATCAGCCC. It yields the protein CAWSVQSLSNQP. The entire CDR3 sequence reads CAWSVQSLSNQPQHF.

In regard to this clone: The read ends 3 residues shy of where the CDR3 ends; the end is completed using the germline J gene. The chain has TRBV7-9 and TRBJ2-1; D might be TRBD1 (6 bases). The CDR3 contains 15 residues. Germline V gene sequence: CDR1 SEHNR, CDR2 FQNEAQ (reference sequence). V lost 3 bases to trimming and J lost 0 bases, with 9 bases between them. The sequenced part of the CDR3 DNA is TGTGCCAGCAGCTTCACAGGGAACTCCTACAATGAG. Translation gives CASSFTGNSYNE. The whole CDR3 sequence reads CASSFTGNSYNEQFF.

At least ten counts were recorded for this clone. The read ends 3 residues shy of where the CDR3 ends; the end is completed using the germline J gene. V gene TRBV7-3 combines with J gene TRBJ1-1, with a tentative D call TRBD1 (5 bases). The V gene's germline CDR1 is SGHTA and CDR2 FQGTGA. This CDR3 contains 14 residues. The V end was cut by 2 bases, the J end by 3 bases, with 10 bases between. CDR3 bases read: TGTGCCAGCAGCTTACAGGGTAGGCACACTGAA. Residues: CASSLQGRHTE. The entire CDR3 reads CASSLQGRHTEAFF.

This clone was counted between two and nine times. The CDR3 goes on 3 residues after the read ends, and that part is filled in from the germline J gene. J is TRBJ2-7 and V is TRBV19; tentatively, D is TRBD1 (6 bases). CDR1 is LNHDA and CDR2 is SQIVND in the germline V gene (reference sequence). The V gene lost 6 bases and the J gene lost 0 bases, with 12 bases spanning the gap. The CDR3 has 14 residues. The CDR3 spells CASSPRTDSYEQYF. CDR3 bases read: TGTGCCAGTAGCCCTCGGACAGACTCCTACGAG.

This clone was recorded a few times. The sequence runs out 3 residues before the end of the CDR3; the remainder is reconstructed from the germline J gene. This chain joins TRBV5-1 and TRBJ2-1; TRBD2 matches 10 bases. With V trimmed by 0 bases and J by 9 bases, 6 bases remained unmatched. Germline CDR1 and CDR2: SGHRS and YFSETQ. This CDR3 has 15 amino acids. CDR3 DNA, as far as it was read: TGCGCCAGCAGCTTGGATACAGCGGGAGGGAGTGAG. Its translation: CASSLDTAGGSE. The whole CDR3 region reads CASSLDTAGGSEQFF.

To note about this clone: The CDR3 end is not reached by the read, which stops 3 residues before it; the germline J gene fills it in. This chain links TRBV18 with TRBJ1-3, with a tentative D call TRBD1 (5 bases). V lost 3 bases to trimming and J lost 4 bases, with 19 bases between them. The CDR3 is 17 amino acids. Germline V gene data show CDR1 as KGHSH and CDR2 as LQKENI. The CDR3 is CASSPLFFRDYGNTIYF. The sequenced CDR3 bases are TGTGCCAGCTCACCCCTCTTTTTCAGGGATTACGGAAACACC.

This clone was seen more than once but under ten times. The read is 3 residues too short to cover the CDR3 end, so that end is filled in from the germline J gene. The rearrangement joins TRBV2 to TRBJ1-2; tentative D call: TRBD1 (6 bases). The germline V gene has CDR1 SNHLY and CDR2 FYNNEI. This CDR3 has 14 amino acids. The CDR3 sequence is CASIRDKGIGGYTF. The CDR3 bases that were read are TGTGCCAGCATTCGGGACAAAGGGATTGGGGGC.

This clone has more than one count but fewer than ten. The read falls 3 residues short of the CDR3 end, and the missing part is taken from the germline J gene. The chain couples TRBV19 to TRBJ1-1; possible D gene TRBD1, 6 bases. This CDR3 has 15 residues. Trimming shortened V by 2 bases and J by 4 bases, and 14 bases separated the two germline ends. Germline values: CDR1 LNHDA, CDR2 SQIVND (reference sequence). CDR3 sequence reads: CASSIRTVLGTEAFF. The CDR3 bases that were read are TGTGCCAGTAGTATAAGGACAGTCCTTGGCACTGAA.

On this clone itself: The sequence runs out 3 residues before the end of the CDR3; the remainder is reconstructed from the germline J gene. The chain carries TRBV18 and TRBJ2-5, with 8 bases aligning to TRBD2. From germline, CDR1 is KGHSH and CDR2 LQKENI. The CDR3 runs to 14 residues. V dropped 3 bases and J dropped 4; count of bases not matched to a gene: 4. The CDR3 bases that were read are TGTGCCAGCTCACCCAACCTAGCGGGAGAGACC. Translated, it gives CASSPNLAGET. The whole CDR3 sequence is CASSPNLAGETQYF.

This clone was seen more than once but under ten times. The read ends 3 residues shy of where the CDR3 ends; the end is completed using the germline J gene. The V gene is TRBV6-2 or TRBV6-3, the J gene TRBJ2-5; 7 bases align to TRBD2. Germline trimming cut 6 bases from V and 6 bases from J; bases unmatched to any gene: 13. The germline gives CDR1 MNHEY, CDR2 SVGEGT. The CDR3 runs to 15 residues. CDR3: CASSRRGEEEKTQYF. Incomplete CDR3 DNA: TGTGCCAGCAGCCGACGGGGGGAGGAGGAGAAGACC.

Note on this clone: The CDR3 extends 3 residues past the end of the read, so its final part is completed from the germline J gene. The chain is built from TRBV19 and TRBJ2-5; 7 bases match TRBD2. J lost 4 bases, V lost 6 bases, and 5 bases had no gene match. Germline V gene sequence: CDR1 LNHDA, CDR2 SQIVND (reference sequence). This CDR3 has 13 residues. CDR3 amino acids: CASRPTSVETQYF. CDR3 DNA (partial): TGTGCCAGTAGGCCTACTAGCGTAGAGACC.